The 18 T cell receptor beta chains in this list originate from one sample, sequenced in a study of blood T cell repertoires in COVID-19. Libraries were prepared by immunoSEQ multiplex PCR; TCRdb keeps only in-frame clonotypes and omits some of them. The data show about 260,000 clones, about 86% seen once. The sample taken for sequencing was peripheral blood. The receptor source for this set is a man aged 25-45 years with active or convalescent COVID-19.

The CDR3 nucleotides read TGTGCCAGCAGGCTTGCAGGGGGCGTTGATGAAGCTTTCTTT. It specifies CASRLAGGVDEAFF. This chain joins TRBV6-5 and TRBJ1-1; TRBD1 matches 8 bases. The ends lost 6 bases at V and 7 bases at J; junction bases unmatched: 10. This CDR3 contains 14 residues. In germline, CDR1 is MNHEY, CDR2 SVGAGI.

The chain combines TRBV15 with TRBJ1-5; no reliable D call. There are 14 residues in the CDR3. CDR1 and CDR2 from the germline V gene are LNHNV and YYDKDF (reference sequence). V lost 6 bases, J lost 3 bases, and 12 bases lay in between. CDR3 DNA: TGTGCCACCAGAAGACCGCTACCCAATCAGCCCCAGCATTTT. Translated: CATRRPLPNQPQHF. The full variable domain, its missing parts supplied by reference TRBV15 and TRBJ1-5, is DAMVIQNPRYQVTQFGKPVTLSCSQTLNHNVMYWYQQKSSQAPKLLFHYYDKDFNNEADTPDNFQSRRPNTSFCFLDIRSPGLGDTAMYLCATRRPLPNQPQHFGDGTRLSIL.

The gene calls are TRBV15 and TRBJ1-1; 8 nucleotides agree with TRBD1. This CDR3 contains 15 residues. The V gene end was trimmed by 0 bases and the J gene end by 4 bases; junction bases not matched to a gene: 4. Germline assignment: CDR1 LNHNV and CDR2 YYDKDF (reference sequence). CDR3 sequence: CATSRDWTGLTEAFF. Written as DNA, the CDR3 is TGTGCCACCAGCAGAGATTGGACAGGGCTCACTGAAGCTTTCTTT.

J is TRBJ1-2 and V is TRBV12-3 or TRBV12-4; unclear D gene. V lost 8 bases and J lost 7, with 11 bases in between. This CDR3 contains 11 residues. The CDR3 DNA reads TGTGCCAGCTTCGATGGAGTTGGCTACACCTTC. Amino acid sequence: CASFDGVGYTF.

The chain has TRBV9 and TRBJ1-6; D unclear. CDR1 SGDLS and CDR2 YYNGEE come from the germline V gene. CDR3 length: 15 amino acids. V gave up 4 bases and J gave up 5 bases, with 13 bases separating them. CDR3 DNA sequence: TGTGCCAGCAGCCCCCTGGCAGGTAATAATTCACCCCTCCACTTT. Translation gives CASSPLAGNNSPLHF.

The V gene is TRBV7-2, the J gene TRBJ2-3, with D perhaps TRBD1 (6 bases). Germline V gives CDR1 SGHTA, CDR2 FQGNSA. The CDR3 runs to 16 residues. Trimming left V 5 bases short and J 5 bases short, with 20 bases between. The CDR3 spells CASSQGSGVRRDTQYF. The CDR3 bases are TGTGCCAGCAGCCAGGGGTCCGGGGTCAGGCGAGATACGCAGTATTTT.

The chain is built from TRBV7-8 and TRBJ2-1; 8 bases fit TRBD2. Losses at the gene ends were 4 bases for V and 3 bases for J; bases not matched to a gene: 14. Germline assignment: CDR1 SGHVS and CDR2 FQNEAQ. This CDR3 is built from 18 residues. Here the CDR3 reads CASSSHRGSGEFYNEQFF. The CDR3 region has the DNA TGTGCCAGCAGCTCCCACCGCGGTAGCGGGGAGTTCTACAATGAGCAGTTCTTC.

The V gene is TRBV2, the J gene TRBJ2-1; 11 bases are shared with TRBD2. Germline V CDR1 and CDR2: SNHLY, FYNNEI. V lost 6 bases, J lost 7 bases, and 5 bases stayed unmatched. The CDR3 is 14 amino acids. CDR3 residues: CASRGLAGGNEQFF. For the CDR3, the DNA is TGTGCCAGCAGGGGTCTAGCGGGGGGAAATGAGCAGTTCTTC.

The CDR3 reads CATVAGTAKNIQYF. CDR3 sequence (DNA): TGTGCCACCGTTGCGGGGACAGCCAAAAACATTCAGTACTTC. The V gene is TRBV7-5, the J gene TRBJ2-4; the listed D gene, TRBD2, was not tested against the DNA. TRBV7-5 is assigned pseudogene status. The CDR3 covers 14 residues.

This clone was counted between two and nine times. The chain joins TRBV2 to TRBJ1-5; D is unclear. Looked up from germline, CDR1 is SNHLY and CDR2 is FYNNEI. Between the trimmed V and J ends, which lost 2 bases and 3 bases, there was a span of 11 bases. The CDR3 is made up of 15 amino acids. The CDR3 sequence is CASSEFTVVNQPQHF. The CDR3 bases are TGTGCCAGCAGTGAATTTACAGTTGTCAATCAGCCCCAGCATTTT.

The chain recombines TRBV29-1 with TRBJ2-3, with a possible D match to TRBD1 (6 bases). Germline CDR1 reads SQVTM; CDR2 reads ANQGSEA. The CDR3 sequence is 19 residues long. V was trimmed by 0 bases and J by 0 bases, leaving 22 bases between them. The CDR3 sequence is CSVEEQTGSYFTSTDTQYF. The CDR3 DNA is TGCAGCGTTGAAGAGCAAACAGGGTCCTACTTTACTAGCACAGATACGCAGTATTTT.

The chain combines TRBV4-1 with TRBJ1-1; D is ambiguous. The germline V and J ends were trimmed by 3 bases and 5 bases, with 10 bases remaining between them. The CDR3 runs 13 residues. Germline V lookup: CDR1 MGHRA, CDR2 YSYEKL. CDR3 residues: CASSHHEETEAFF. The DNA for the CDR3 is TGCGCCAGCAGCCACCATGAGGAGACTGAAGCTTTCTTT.

The CDR3 DNA sequence: TGTGCCAGCAGCCAAGATCTCTCGGGGGCCAACGTCCTGACTTTC. This codes for CASSQDLSGANVLTF. The J gene is TRBJ2-6, the V gene TRBV14; D gene unclear. Germline V gene lookup returns CDR1 SGHDN and CDR2 FVKESK. The CDR3 is 15 residues long. Trimming stripped 0 bases from V and 4 bases from J, with 7 bases between.

This chain uses TRBV18 with TRBJ2-1; TRBD2 is a possible D gene (7 bases). The CDR3 covers 15 residues. Germline assignment: CDR1 KGHSH and CDR2 LQKENI. The V gene lost 3 bases and the J gene lost 7 bases, with 16 bases spanning the gap. The CDR3 protein is CASSPYGGPGNEQFF. Written as DNA, the CDR3 is TGTGCCAGCTCACCGTACGGGGGGCCGGGTAATGAGCAGTTCTTC. Filled out from reference TRBV18 and TRBJ2-1, the complete variable domain reads NAGVMQNPRHLVRRRGQEARLRCSPMKGHSHVYWYRQLPEEGLKFMVYLQKENIIDESGMPKERFSAEFPKEGPSILRIQQVVRGDSAAYFCASSPYGGPGNEQFFGPGTRLTVL.

The rearrangement links TRBV4-2 to TRBJ2-7; D is perhaps TRBD2 (6 bases). V lost 1 base and J 3 bases, leaving 19 bases between the germline ends. Germline V gene data show CDR1 as LGHNA and CDR2 as YNFKEQ. This CDR3 is 17 amino acids long. This CDR3 reads CASSQASSAGYIYEQYF. The CDR3 bases are TGTGCCAGCAGCCAAGCTTCCTCCGCGGGGTATATCTACGAGCAGTACTTC.

The chain joins TRBV3-1 (or the pseudogene TRBV3-2) to TRBJ1-5, with D uncertain. The CDR3 covers 15 residues. Germline V gene lookup returns CDR1 LGHDT and CDR2 YNNKEL (reference sequence). V was trimmed by 1 base and J by 5 bases, leaving 12 bases between them. The CDR3 region is CASSQGAGFHQPQHF. The CDR3 nucleotides are TGTGCCAGCAGCCAAGGGGCGGGGTTTCATCAGCCCCAGCATTTT.

There are a few counts of this clone. The rearrangement joins TRBV7-8 to TRBJ2-1, with 8 bases lining up with TRBD2. V shed 3 bases, J shed 5 bases, and the junction held 6 bases outside the gene matches. CDR3 size: 15 residues. CDR1 and CDR2 (germline): SGHVS, FQNEAQ. CDR3: CASSLGLGLNNEQFF. DNA of the CDR3: TGTGCCAGCAGCTTGGGACTAGGGCTAAACAATGAGCAGTTCTTC.

This chain links TRBV18 with TRBJ2-5; 10 bases align to TRBD2. Losses at the gene ends were 2 bases for V and 4 bases for J; bases not matched to a gene: 7. The CDR3 covers 16 residues. The germline V gene encodes CDR1 KGHSH and CDR2 LQKENI. DNA for the CDR3: TGTGCCAGCTCACCAATTAGCGGGGGGACGAGAGAGACCCAGTACTTC. Residues: CASSPISGGTRETQYF. Full variable domain (remainder filled in from reference TRBV18 and TRBJ2-5): NAGVMQNPRHLVRRRGQEARLRCSPMKGHSHVYWYRQLPEEGLKFMVYLQKENIIDESGMPKERFSAEFPKEGPSILRIQQVVRGDSAAYFCASSPISGGTRETQYFGPGTRLLVL.